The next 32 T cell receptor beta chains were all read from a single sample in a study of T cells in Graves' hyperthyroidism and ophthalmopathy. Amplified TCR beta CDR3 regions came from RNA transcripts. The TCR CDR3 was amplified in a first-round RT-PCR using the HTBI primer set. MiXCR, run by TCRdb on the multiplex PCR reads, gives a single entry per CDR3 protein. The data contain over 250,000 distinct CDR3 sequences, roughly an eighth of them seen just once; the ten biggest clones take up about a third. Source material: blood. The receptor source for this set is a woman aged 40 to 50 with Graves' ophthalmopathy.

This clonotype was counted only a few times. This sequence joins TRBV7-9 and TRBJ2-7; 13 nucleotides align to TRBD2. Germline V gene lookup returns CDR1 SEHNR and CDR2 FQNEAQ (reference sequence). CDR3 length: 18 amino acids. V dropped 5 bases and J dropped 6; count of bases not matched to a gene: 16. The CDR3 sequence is CASSGGGRVTSGRREQYF. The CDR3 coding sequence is TGTGCCAGCAGCGGAGGGGGCAGAGTGACTAGCGGGAGGCGCGAGCAGTACTTC.

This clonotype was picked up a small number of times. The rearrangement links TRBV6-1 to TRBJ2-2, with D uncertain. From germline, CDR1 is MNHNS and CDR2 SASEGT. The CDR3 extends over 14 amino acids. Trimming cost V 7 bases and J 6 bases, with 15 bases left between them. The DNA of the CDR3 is TGTGCCAGCACTAAGGACCTCAGAGCCGGGGAGCTGTTTTTT. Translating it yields CASTKDLRAGELFF.

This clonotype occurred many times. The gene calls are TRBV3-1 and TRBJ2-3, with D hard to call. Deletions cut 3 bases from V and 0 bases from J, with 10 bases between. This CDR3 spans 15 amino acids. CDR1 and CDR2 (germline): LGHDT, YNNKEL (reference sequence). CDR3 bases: TGTGCCAGCAGCCAGAGGAAGGTGAGCACAGATACGCAGTATTTT. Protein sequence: CASSQRKVSTDTQYF.

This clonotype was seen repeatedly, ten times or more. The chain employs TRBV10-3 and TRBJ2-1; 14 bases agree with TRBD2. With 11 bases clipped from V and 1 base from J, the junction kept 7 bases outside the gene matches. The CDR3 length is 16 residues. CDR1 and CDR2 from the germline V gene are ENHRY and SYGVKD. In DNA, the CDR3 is TGTGCCCTGGGGACTAGCGGGGGAGGATCCTACAATGAGCAGTTCTTC. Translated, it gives CALGTSGGGSYNEQFF.

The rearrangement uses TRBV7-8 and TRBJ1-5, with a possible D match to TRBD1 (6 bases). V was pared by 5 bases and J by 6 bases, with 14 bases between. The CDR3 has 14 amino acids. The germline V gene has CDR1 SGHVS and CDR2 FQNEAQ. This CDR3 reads CASSPTPGAQPQHF. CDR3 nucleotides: TGTGCCAGCAGCCCAACCCCGGGGGCTCAGCCCCAGCATTTT. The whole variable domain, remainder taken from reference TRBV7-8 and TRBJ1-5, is GAGVSQSPRYKVAKRGQDVALRCDPISGHVSLFWYQQALGQGPEFLTYFQNEAQLDKSGLPSDRFFAERPEGSVSTLKIQRTQQEDSAVYLCASSPTPGAQPQHFGDGTRLSIL.

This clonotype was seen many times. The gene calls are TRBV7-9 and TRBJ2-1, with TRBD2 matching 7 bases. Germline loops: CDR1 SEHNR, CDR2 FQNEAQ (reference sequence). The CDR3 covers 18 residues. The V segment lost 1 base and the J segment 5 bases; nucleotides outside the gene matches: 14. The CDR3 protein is CASSLVTGLADRNNEQFF. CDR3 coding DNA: TGTGCCAGCAGCTTAGTGACCGGGCTAGCGGATAGGAACAATGAGCAGTTCTTC.

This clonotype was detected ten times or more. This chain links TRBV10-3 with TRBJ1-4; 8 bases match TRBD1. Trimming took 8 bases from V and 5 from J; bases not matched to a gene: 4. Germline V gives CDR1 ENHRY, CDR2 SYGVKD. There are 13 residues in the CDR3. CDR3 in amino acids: CAIGTGRNEKLFF. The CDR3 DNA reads TGTGCCATCGGGACAGGCCGAAATGAAAAACTGTTTTTT.

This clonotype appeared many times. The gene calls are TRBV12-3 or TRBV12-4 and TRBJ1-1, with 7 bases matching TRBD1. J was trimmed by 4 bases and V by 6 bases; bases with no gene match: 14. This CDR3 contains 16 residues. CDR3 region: CASRENRDSPLTEAFF. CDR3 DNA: TGTGCCAGCAGAGAGAACCGGGACAGCCCCCTCACTGAAGCTTTCTTT.

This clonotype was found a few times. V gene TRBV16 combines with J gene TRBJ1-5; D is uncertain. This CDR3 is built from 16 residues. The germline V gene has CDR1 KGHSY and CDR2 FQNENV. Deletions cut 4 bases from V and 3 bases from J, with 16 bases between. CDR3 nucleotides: TGTGCCAGCAGCCGGGGAGGGATCGAAAACAATCAGCCCCAGCATTTT. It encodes CASSRGGIENNQPQHF. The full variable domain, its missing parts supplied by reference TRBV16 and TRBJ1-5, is GEEVAQTPKHLVRGEGQKAKLYCAPIKGHSYVFWYQQVLKNEFKFLISFQNENVFDETGMPKERFSAKCLPNSPCSLEIQATKLEDSAVYFCASSRGGIENNQPQHFGDGTRLSIL.

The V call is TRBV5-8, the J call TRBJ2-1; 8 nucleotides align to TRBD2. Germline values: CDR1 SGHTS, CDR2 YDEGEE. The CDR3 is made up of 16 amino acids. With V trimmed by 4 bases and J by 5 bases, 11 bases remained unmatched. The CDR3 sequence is CASSPLRPSGHNEQFF. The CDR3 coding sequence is TGTGCCAGCAGCCCTCTAAGGCCTAGCGGGCACAATGAGCAGTTCTTC.

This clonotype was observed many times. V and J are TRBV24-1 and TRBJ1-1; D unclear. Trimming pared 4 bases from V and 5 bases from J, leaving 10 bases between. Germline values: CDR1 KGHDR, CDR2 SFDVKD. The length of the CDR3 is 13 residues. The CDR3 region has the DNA TGTGCCACCAGTGACCCCGTTACGACTGAAGCTTTCTTT. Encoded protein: CATSDPVTTEAFF.

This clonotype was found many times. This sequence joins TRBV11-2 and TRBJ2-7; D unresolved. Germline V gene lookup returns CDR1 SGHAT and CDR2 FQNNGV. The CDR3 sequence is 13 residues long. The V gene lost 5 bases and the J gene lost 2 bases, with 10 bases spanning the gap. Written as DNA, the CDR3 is TGTGCCAGCAGCCGTCATGGACCCTACGAGCAGTACTTC. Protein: CASSRHGPYEQYF.

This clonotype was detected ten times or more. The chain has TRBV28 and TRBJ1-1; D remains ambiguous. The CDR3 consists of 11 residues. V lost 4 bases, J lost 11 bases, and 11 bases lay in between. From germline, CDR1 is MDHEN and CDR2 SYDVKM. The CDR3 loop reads CASSSGVFAFF. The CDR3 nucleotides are TGTGCCAGCAGTTCTGGGGTTTTTGCTTTCTTT.

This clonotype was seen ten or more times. The CDR3 spells CASSPGGGGRNTEAFF. CDR3 DNA sequence: TGTGCCAGCAGCCCAGGGGGCGGCGGGAGGAACACTGAAGCTTTCTTT. The J gene is TRBJ1-1, the V gene TRBV11-2; TRBD1 aligns across 8 bases. The CDR3 has 16 amino acids. V dropped 5 bases and J dropped 1; count of bases not matched to a gene: 9. CDR1 is SGHAT and CDR2 is FQNNGV in the germline V gene.

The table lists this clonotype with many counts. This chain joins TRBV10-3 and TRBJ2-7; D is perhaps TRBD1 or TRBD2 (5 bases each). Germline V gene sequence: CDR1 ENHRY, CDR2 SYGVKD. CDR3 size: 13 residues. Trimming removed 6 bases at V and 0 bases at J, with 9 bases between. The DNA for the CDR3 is TGTGCCATCAGACCCGGGACCTCCTACGAGCAGTACTTC. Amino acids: CAIRPGTSYEQYF.

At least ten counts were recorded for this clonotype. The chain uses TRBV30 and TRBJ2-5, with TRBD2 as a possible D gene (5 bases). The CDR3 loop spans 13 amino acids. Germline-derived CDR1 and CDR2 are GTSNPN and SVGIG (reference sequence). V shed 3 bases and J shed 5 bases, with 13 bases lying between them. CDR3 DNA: TGTGCCTGGAGGAGGGAAGGGTTGGAGACCCAGTACTTC. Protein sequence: CAWRREGLETQYF.

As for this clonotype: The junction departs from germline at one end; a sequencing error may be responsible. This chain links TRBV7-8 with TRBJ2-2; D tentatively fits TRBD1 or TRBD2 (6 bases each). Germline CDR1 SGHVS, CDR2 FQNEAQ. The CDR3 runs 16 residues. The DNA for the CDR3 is TGCGCCAGCAGCTTATGGGAAGGAGGGGGCACCGGGGAGCTGTTTTTT. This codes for CASSLWEGGGTGELFF.

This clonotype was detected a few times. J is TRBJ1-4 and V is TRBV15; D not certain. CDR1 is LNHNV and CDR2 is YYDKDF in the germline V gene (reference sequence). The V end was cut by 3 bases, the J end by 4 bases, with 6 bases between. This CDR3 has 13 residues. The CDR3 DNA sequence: TGTGCCACCAGCAGCTGGGGTAATGAAAAACTGTTTTTT. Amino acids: CATSSWGNEKLFF.

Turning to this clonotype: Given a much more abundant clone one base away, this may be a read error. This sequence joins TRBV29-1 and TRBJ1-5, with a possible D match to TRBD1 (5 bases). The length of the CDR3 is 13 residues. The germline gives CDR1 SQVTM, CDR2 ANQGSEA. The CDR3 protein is CSVGQNSNRPQHF. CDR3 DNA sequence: TGCAGCGTTGGACAGAATAGCAATCGGCCCCAGCATTTT.

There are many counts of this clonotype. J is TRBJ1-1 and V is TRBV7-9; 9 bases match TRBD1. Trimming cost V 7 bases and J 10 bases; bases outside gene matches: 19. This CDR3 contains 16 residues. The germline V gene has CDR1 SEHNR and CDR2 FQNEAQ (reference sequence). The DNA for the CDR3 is TGTGCCAGCAAGGGGTCGGGACAGGGAGTGGATAAAGGAGCTTTCTTT. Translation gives CASKGSGQGVDKGAFF.

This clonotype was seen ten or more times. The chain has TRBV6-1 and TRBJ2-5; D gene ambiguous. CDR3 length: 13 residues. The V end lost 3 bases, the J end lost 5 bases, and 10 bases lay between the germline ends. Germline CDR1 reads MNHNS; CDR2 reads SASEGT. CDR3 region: CASSDFDLETQYF. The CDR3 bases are TGTGCCAGCAGTGATTTTGATTTGGAGACCCAGTACTTC.

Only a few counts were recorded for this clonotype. Written as DNA, the CDR3 is TGTGCCAGTAGTATGATCCTGGTGAACAGCCGTAATTCACCCCTCCACTTT. Its translation: CASSMILVNSRNSPLHF. The rearrangement joins TRBV19 to TRBJ1-6; D not resolved. The CDR3 length is 17 residues. Trimming took 3 bases from V and 6 from J, leaving 18 bases between them. Germline-derived CDR1 and CDR2 are LNHDA and SQIVND (reference sequence). The full variable domain, in which reference TRBV19 and TRBJ1-6 provide the parts outside the CDR3, is DGGITQSPKYLFRKEGQNVTLSCEQNLNHDAMYWYRQDPGQGLRLIYYSQIVNDFQKGDIAEGYSVSREKKESFPLTVTSAQKNPTAFYLCASSMILVNSRNSPLHFGNGTRLTVT.

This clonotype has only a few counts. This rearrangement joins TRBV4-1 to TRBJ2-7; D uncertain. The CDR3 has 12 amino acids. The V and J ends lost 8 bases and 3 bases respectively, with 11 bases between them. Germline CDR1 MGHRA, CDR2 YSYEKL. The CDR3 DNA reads TGCGCCAGCGGAATAATGGGCTACGAGCAGTACTTC. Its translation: CASGIMGYEQYF.

The CDR3 region has the DNA TGCAGTGCTAGAGATGGACGGGCCCATGGCTACACCTTC. Translated, it gives CSARDGRAHGYTF. The gene calls are TRBV20-1 and TRBJ1-2; D not certain. V was shortened by 0 bases and J by 6 bases, with 11 bases between the two germline ends. CDR1 is DFQATT, CDR2 SNEGSKA, per germline (reference sequence). The length of the CDR3 is 13 residues.

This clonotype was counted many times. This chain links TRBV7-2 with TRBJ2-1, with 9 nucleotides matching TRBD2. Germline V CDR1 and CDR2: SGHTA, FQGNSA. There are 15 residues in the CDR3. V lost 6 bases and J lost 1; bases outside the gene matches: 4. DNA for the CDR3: TGTGCCAGCAGGGGCGGGGGGGGTTCCTACAATGAGCAGTTCTTC. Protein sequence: CASRGGGGSYNEQFF.

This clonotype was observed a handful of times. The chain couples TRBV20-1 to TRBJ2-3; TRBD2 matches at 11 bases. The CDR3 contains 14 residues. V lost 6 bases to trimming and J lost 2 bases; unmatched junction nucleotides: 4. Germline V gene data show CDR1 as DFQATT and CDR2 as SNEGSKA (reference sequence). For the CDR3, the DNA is TGCAGTGCCGATAGCGGGGGGGACACAGATACGCAGTATTTT. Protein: CSADSGGDTDTQYF.

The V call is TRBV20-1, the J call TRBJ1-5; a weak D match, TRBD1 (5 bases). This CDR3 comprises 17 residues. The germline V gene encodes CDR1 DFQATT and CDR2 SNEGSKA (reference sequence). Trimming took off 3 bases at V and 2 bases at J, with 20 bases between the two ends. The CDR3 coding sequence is TGCAGTGCTAGCCTCCAGGGTCTTAAAGGGGGCAATCAGCCCCAGCATTTT. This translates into CSASLQGLKGGNQPQHF.

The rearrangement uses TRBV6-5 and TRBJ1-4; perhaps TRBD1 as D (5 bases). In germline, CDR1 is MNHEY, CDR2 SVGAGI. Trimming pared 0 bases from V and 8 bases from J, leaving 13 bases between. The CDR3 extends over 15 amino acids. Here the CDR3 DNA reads TGTGCCAGCAGTTACTCGGGGGAAGCAGGCGAAAAACTGTTTTTT. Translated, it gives CASSYSGEAGEKLFF.

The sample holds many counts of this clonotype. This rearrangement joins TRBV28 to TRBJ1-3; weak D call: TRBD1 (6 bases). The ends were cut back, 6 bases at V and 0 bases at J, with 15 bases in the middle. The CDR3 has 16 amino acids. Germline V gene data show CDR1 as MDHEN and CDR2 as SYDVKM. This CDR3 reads CASRPTGRLSGNTIYF. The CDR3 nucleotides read TGTGCCAGCAGACCGACAGGTCGTCTCTCTGGAAACACCATATATTTT.

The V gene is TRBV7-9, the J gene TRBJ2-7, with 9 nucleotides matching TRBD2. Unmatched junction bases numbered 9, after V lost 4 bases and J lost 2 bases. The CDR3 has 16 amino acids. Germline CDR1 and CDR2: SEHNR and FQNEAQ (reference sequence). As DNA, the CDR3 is TGTGCCAGCAGCTCCGGACTAGCGATAACACCCTACGAGCAGTACTTC. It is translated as CASSSGLAITPYEQYF.

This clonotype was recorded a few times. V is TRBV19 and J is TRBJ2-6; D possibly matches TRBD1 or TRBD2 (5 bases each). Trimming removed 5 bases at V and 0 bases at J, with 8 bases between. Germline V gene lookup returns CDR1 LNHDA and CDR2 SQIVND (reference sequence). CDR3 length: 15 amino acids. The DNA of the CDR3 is TGTGCCAGTAGTGGGGGTCCCTCTGGGGCCAACGTCCTGACTTTC. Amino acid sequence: CASSGGPSGANVLTF.

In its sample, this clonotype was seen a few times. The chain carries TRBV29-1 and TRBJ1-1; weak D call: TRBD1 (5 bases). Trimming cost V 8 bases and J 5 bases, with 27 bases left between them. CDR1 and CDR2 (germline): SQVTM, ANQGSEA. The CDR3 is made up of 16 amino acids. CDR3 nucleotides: TGCAGCACCCTGCAGGAAAGGGGCAGGGTAGGGACTGAAGCTTTCTTT. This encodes CSTLQERGRVGTEAFF.